This T cell receptor (beta chain) was captured in a study of response to subunit inactivated influenza vaccine. Trimming took 4 bases from V and 5 from J, leaving 10 bases between them. The CDR3 loop spans 13 amino acids. The germline gives CDR1 KGHDR, CDR2 SFDVKD. This clonotype showed up many times. In TCRdb, the RT-PCR reads were re-called with MiXCR into one record per CDR3 protein. There are about 160,000 distinct CDR3 sequences in the sample; roughly 10% occur only once, and around 12% lies in the top ten. The J gene is TRBJ2-5, the V gene TRBV24-1, with D possibly matching TRBD1 (6 bases). The TCR originated in a man aged 50 to 60 who received an inactivated influenza vaccine. Specimen: non-naive T cells sorted from PBMCs, collected 45 days after vaccination. DNA for the CDR3: TGTGCCACCAGTGACAGGGGATACGAGACCCAGTACTTC. Its protein product is CATSDRGYETQYF.